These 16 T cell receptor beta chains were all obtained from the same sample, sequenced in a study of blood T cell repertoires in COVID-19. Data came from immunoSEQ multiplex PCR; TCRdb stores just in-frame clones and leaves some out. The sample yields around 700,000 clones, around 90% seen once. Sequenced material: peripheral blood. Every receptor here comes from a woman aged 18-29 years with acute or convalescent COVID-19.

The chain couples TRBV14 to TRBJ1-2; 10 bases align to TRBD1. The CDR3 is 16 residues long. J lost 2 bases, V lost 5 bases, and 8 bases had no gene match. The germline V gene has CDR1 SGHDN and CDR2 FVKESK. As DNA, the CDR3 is TGTGCCAGCAGCTACCAGAGGGGACAGGGGAACTATGGCTACACCTTC. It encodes CASSYQRGQGNYGYTF.

The CDR3 sequence: CSVWLTGAYGYTF. The CDR3, as DNA: TGCAGCGTGTGGCTGACAGGGGCCTATGGCTACACCTTC. The genes are TRBV29-1 and TRBJ1-2; 8 bases line up with TRBD1. Per germline, CDR1 SQVTM and CDR2 ANQGSEA. J was trimmed by 4 bases and V by 6 bases; bases with no gene match: 7. The CDR3 covers 13 residues.

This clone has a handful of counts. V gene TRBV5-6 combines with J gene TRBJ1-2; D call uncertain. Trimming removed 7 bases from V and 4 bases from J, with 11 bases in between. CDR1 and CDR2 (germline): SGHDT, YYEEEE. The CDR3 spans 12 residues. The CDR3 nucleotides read TGTGCCAGCCGTAGAGGTCGCTATGGCTACACCTTC. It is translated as CASRRGRYGYTF.

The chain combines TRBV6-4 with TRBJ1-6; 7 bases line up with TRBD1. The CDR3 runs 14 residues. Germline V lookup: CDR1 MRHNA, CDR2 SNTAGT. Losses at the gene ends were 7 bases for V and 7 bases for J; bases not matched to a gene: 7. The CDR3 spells CASTRQGTNSPLHF. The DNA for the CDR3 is TGTGCCAGCACCCGACAGGGCACGAATTCACCCCTCCACTTT.

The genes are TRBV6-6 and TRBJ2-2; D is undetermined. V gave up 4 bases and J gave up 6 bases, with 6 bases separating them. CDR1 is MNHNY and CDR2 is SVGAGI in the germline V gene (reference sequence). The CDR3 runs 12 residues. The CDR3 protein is CASSSAAGELFF. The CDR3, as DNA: TGTGCCAGCAGTTCGGCGGCCGGGGAGCTGTTTTTT.

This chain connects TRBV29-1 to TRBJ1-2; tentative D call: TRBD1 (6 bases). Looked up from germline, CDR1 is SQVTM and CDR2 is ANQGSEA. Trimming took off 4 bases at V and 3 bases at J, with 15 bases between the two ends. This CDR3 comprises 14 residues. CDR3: CSVVRAGVDYGYTF. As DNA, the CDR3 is TGCAGCGTTGTAAGGGCAGGGGTTGACTATGGCTACACCTTC.

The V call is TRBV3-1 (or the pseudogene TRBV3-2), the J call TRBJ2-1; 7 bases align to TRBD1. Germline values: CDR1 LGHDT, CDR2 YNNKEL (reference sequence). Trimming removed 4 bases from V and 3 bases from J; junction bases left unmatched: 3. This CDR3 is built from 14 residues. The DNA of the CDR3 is TGTGCCAGCAGCCTTCGACAGGGCTACAATGAGCAGTTCTTC. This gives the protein CASSLRQGYNEQFF.

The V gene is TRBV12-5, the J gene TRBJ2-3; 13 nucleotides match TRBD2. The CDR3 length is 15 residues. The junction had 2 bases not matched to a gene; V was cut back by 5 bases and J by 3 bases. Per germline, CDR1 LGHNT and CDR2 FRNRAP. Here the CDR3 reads CASGRTSGGTDTQYF. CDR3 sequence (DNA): TGTGCTAGTGGTAGGACTAGCGGGGGAACAGATACGCAGTATTTT. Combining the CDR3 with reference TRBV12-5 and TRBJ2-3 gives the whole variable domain DARVTQTPRHKVTEMGQEVTMRCQPILGHNTVFWYRQTMMQGLELLAYFRNRAPLDDSGMPKDRFSAEMPDATLATLKIQPSEPRDSAVYFCASGRTSGGTDTQYFGPGTRLTVL.

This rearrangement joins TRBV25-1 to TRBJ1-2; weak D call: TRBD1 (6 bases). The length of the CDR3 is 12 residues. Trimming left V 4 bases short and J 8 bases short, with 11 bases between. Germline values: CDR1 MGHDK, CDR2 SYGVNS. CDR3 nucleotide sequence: TGTGCCAGCAGTGTGGGGGCGCGGGGCTACACCTTC. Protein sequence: CASSVGARGYTF.

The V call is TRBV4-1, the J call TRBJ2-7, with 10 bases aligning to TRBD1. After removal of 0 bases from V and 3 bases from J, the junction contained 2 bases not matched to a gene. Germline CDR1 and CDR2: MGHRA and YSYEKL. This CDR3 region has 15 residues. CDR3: CASSQDRTGGYEQYF. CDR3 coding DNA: TGCGCCAGCAGCCAAGATCGGACAGGGGGCTACGAGCAGTACTTC.

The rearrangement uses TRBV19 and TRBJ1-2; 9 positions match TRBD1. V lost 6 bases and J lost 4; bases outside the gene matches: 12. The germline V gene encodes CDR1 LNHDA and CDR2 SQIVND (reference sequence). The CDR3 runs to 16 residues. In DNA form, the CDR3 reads TGTGCCAGTAGCGGCCTTACAGGGGGCGCAGGCTATGGCTACACCTTC. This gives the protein CASSGLTGGAGYGYTF.

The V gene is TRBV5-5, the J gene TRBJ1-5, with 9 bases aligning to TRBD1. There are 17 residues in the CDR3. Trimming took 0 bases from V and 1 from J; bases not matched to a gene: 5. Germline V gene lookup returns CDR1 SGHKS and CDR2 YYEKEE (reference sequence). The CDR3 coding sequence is TGTGCCAGCAGCTTGGGAACCGGGACAGGGAGCAATCAGCCCCAGCATTTT. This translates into CASSLGTGTGSNQPQHF.

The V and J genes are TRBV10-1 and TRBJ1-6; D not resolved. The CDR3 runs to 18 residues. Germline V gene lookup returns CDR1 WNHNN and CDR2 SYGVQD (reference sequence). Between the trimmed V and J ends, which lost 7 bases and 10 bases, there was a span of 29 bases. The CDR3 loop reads CASTPTVGFGFWRSPLHF. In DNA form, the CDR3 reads TGCGCCAGCACCCCAACGGTCGGGTTTGGTTTCTGGCGGTCACCCCTCCACTTT.

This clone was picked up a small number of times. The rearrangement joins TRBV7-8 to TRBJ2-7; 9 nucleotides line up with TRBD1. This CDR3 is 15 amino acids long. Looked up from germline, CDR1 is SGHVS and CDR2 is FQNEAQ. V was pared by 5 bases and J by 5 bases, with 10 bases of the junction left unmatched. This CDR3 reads CASSIIGTGINEQYF. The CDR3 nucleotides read TGTGCCAGCAGCATAATTGGGACAGGGATCAACGAGCAGTACTTC.

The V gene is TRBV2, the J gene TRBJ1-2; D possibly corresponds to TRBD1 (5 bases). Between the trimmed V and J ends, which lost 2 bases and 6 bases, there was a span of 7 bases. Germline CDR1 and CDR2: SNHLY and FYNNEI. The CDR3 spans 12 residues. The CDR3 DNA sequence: TGTGCCAGCAGTGAAAAGGGGAATGGCTACACCTTC. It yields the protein CASSEKGNGYTF. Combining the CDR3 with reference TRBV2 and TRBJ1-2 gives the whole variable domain EPEVTQTPSHQVTQMGQEVILRCVPISNHLYFYWYRQILGQKVEFLVSFYNNEISEKSEIFDDQFSVERPDGSNFTLKIRSTKLEDSAMYFCASSEKGNGYTFGSGTRLTVV.

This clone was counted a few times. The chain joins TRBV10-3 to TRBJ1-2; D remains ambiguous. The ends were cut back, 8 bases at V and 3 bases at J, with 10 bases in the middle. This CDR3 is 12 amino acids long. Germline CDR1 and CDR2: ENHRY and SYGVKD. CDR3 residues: CAISRGDYGYTF. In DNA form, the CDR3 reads TGTGCCATCTCTCGAGGAGACTATGGCTACACCTTC.